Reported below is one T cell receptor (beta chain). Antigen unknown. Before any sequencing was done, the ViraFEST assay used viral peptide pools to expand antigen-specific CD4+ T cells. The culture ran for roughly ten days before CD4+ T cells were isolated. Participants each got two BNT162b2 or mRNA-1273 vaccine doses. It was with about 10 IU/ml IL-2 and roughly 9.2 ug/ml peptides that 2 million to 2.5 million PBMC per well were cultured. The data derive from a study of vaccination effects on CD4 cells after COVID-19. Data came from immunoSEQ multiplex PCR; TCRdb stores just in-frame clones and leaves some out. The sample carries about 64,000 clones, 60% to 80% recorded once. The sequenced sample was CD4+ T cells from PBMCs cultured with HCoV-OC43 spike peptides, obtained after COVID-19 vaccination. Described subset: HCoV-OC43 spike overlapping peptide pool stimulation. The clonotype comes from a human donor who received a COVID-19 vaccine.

CDR3 nucleotides: TGTGCCAGCAGCGCTGTAGCGGGGAGCACAGATACGCAGTATTTT. Residues: CASSAVAGSTDTQYF. This sequence joins TRBV9 and TRBJ2-3; TRBD2 matches 8 bases. The CDR3 is made up of 15 amino acids. Trimming removed 3 bases from V and 0 bases from J; junction bases left unmatched: 3. Germline V gene lookup returns CDR1 SGDLS and CDR2 YYNGEE.